The 20 T cell receptor beta chains listed next were all sequenced from one sample in a study of regulatory T cells in long-lasting Graves disease. Building of the TCR beta libraries involved iRepertoire HTBI primers and Arm-PCR of CDR3 regions. TCRdb passed the multiplex PCR reads through MiXCR, listing each CDR3 protein once. The table records 300,000 to 400,000 distinct CDR3 sequences, around a fifth of them present only once. Time point denoted: persistent/refractory GD, antithyroid drugs over 5 years with positive TRAb. Preparation of the TCR library used RNA extracted from PBMCs. The sequencing used peripheral blood mononuclear cells (PBMCs), collected when the disease was refractory, from a patient treated with antithyroid drugs. The source is a female donor with Graves disease.

This clonotype was counted between two and nine times. The chain recombines TRBV7-9 with TRBJ2-5; 8 bases map to TRBD2. The germline CDR1 and CDR2 sequences are SEHNR and FQNEAQ (reference sequence). The V segment lost 8 bases and the J segment 4 bases; nucleotides outside the gene matches: 9. The CDR3 spans 14 residues. CDR3 protein: CASVGREAPETQYF. CDR3 DNA: TGTGCCAGCGTCGGGAGGGAGGCTCCAGAGACCCAGTACTTC.

The chain links TRBV5-1 to TRBJ1-1, with D possibly matching TRBD1 (5 bases). Trimming removed 3 bases from V and 1 base from J, with 13 bases in between. CDR1 is SGHRS, CDR2 YFSETQ, per germline. The CDR3 loop spans 15 amino acids. The CDR3 DNA sequence: TGCGCCAGCAGCTCTAACGGGGGGAGGAACACTGAAGCTTTCTTT. Translating gives CASSSNGGRNTEAFF.

This clonotype has only a few counts. The rearrangement links TRBV15 to TRBJ1-2; D ambiguous. Trimming stripped 2 bases from V and 2 bases from J, with 12 bases between. CDR1 and CDR2 (germline): LNHNV, YYDKDF (reference sequence). The CDR3 has 15 residues. The CDR3, as DNA: TGTGCCACCAGCAGAACCAAGCTCCTGAACTATGGCTACACCTTC. It codes for CATSRTKLLNYGYTF.

A note on this clonotype: A read error may explain this, as a much larger clone is one base away. The CDR3 does not end in the conserved phenylalanine or tryptophan, so this is likely a read error. The gene calls are TRBV6-9 and TRBJ2-7, with a weak D call TRBD1 (6 bases). The CDR3 consists of 12 residues. With 4 bases removed from V and 7 bases from J, the gap between germline ends came to 11 bases. Germline CDR1 is MNHGY and CDR2 is SVAAGI. CDR3 nucleotide sequence: TGTGCCAGCAGTTCAACAGGGAATGAGCAGTACTCC. The encoded protein is CASSSTGNEQYS.

Worth noting for this clonotype: Sequence at one end of the junction differs from germline and may be a read error. The chain joins TRBV10-2 to TRBJ1-6; perhaps TRBD1 as D (5 bases). The CDR3 consists of 17 residues. Germline CDR1 reads WSHSY; CDR2 reads SAAADI. The CDR3 loop reads CANSESNIRRVESPLHF. The CDR3 DNA reads TGCGCCAACAGTGAGTCGAATATTCGCAGGGTGGAGTCACCCCTCCACTTT.

This clonotype came up many times. This chain's CDR3 is CASRLGGYEKLFF. The CDR3 coding sequence is TGTGCCAGCCGGCTTGGGGGTTATGAAAAACTGTTTTTT. The chain uses TRBV5-6 and TRBJ1-4, with D possibly being TRBD1 (5 bases). From germline, CDR1 is SGHDT and CDR2 YYEEEE. This CDR3 is built from 13 residues. Trimming cost V 7 bases and J 6 bases, with 13 bases left between them.

This clonotype was seen many times. The rearrangement uses TRBV18 and TRBJ2-7; 8 bases are shared with TRBD1. The CDR3 extends over 13 amino acids. The V gene end was trimmed by 5 bases and the J gene end by 5 bases; junction bases not matched to a gene: 5. Germline lookup yields CDR1 KGHSH and CDR2 LQKENI. The CDR3 sequence: CASSTTQGDEQYF. The CDR3 bases are TGTGCCAGCTCAACAACACAGGGGGACGAGCAGTACTTC.

The rearrangement uses TRBV27 and TRBJ2-5; 9 bases are shared with TRBD2. The CDR3 covers 15 residues. Trimming took 5 bases from V and 5 from J; bases not matched to a gene: 9. CDR1 is MNHEY and CDR2 is SMNVEV in the germline V gene (reference sequence). The CDR3 loop is CASSVSGGLGETQYF. The CDR3 DNA reads TGTGCCAGCAGTGTTAGCGGGGGACTCGGGGAGACCCAGTACTTC.

This clonotype was counted at least ten times. The V and J genes are TRBV20-1 and TRBJ1-2; possibly TRBD1 for D (5 bases). Germline V gene lookup returns CDR1 DFQATT and CDR2 SNEGSKA (reference sequence). This CDR3 contains 11 residues. V was clipped by 6 bases and J by 5 bases, with 10 bases between them. CDR3 in DNA: TGCAGTGCCTTGGGGGGATATGGCTACACCTTC. Amino acids: CSALGGYGYTF.

The table lists this clonotype with many counts. The J gene is TRBJ1-5, the V gene TRBV24-1, with 7 bases lining up with TRBD1. J gave up 2 bases and V 4 bases, and 4 bases lay outside the gene matches. Per the germline V gene, CDR1 is KGHDR and CDR2 is SFDVKD. This CDR3 has 15 residues. The CDR3 DNA reads as TGTGCCACCAGTGAGGGGACAGCCGGCAATCAGCCCCAGCATTTT. Translated, it gives CATSEGTAGNQPQHF.

This clonotype was observed a handful of times. The J gene is TRBJ1-6, the V gene TRBV27, with D hard to call. V dropped 5 bases and J dropped 9 bases, with 11 bases sitting between them. Germline CDR1 is MNHEY and CDR2 is SMNVEV (reference sequence). This CDR3 is 13 amino acids long. Here the CDR3 reads CASSRSEFSPLHF. The DNA of the CDR3 is TGTGCCAGCAGTCGGTCGGAGTTTTCACCCCTCCACTTT.

This clonotype was seen at least ten times. The chain recombines TRBV3-1 with TRBJ1-1; D is undetermined. V was clipped by 4 bases and J by 11 bases, with 20 bases between them. Per germline, CDR1 LGHDT and CDR2 YNNKEL (reference sequence). The length of the CDR3 is 14 residues. In nucleotides, the CDR3 is TGTGCCAGCAGCCCTAGACGGGGAATTTTCCGGGCTTTCTTT. It specifies CASSPRRGIFRAFF.

This clonotype has ten or more counts. The chain combines TRBV10-2 with TRBJ1-1; D gene uncertain. This CDR3 has 12 residues. The ends were cut back, 4 bases at V and 5 bases at J, with 8 bases in the middle. Germline CDR1 WSHSY, CDR2 SAAADI. CDR3 coding DNA: TGCGCCAGCAGTGCCTGGATAACTGAAGCTTTCTTT. Its translation: CASSAWITEAFF.

This clonotype was found a few times. The rearrangement links TRBV27 to TRBJ1-5; TRBD1 matches at 7 bases. Germline-derived CDR1 and CDR2 are MNHEY and SMNVEV (reference sequence). With 6 bases clipped from V and 3 bases from J, the junction kept 5 bases outside the gene matches. The CDR3 extends over 14 amino acids. CDR3 nucleotides: TGTGCCAGCAGACTCGGACAGGTCAATCAGCCCCAGCATTTT. Translating it yields CASRLGQVNQPQHF.

The rearrangement links TRBV10-3 to TRBJ2-7, with D perhaps TRBD2 (7 bases). Trimming stripped 4 bases from V and 7 bases from J, with 17 bases between. This CDR3 is 14 amino acids long. CDR1 and CDR2 from the germline V gene are ENHRY and SYGVKD. This CDR3 reads CAISGGGASGEQYF. CDR3 bases: TGTGCCATCAGTGGGGGGGGGGCTAGCGGAGAGCAGTACTTC.

The genes are TRBV12-3 or TRBV12-4 and TRBJ1-4, with a possible D match to TRBD1 (5 bases). Trimming took 4 bases from V and 5 from J, leaving 20 bases between them. The CDR3 totals 17 residues. Written as DNA, the CDR3 is TGTGCCAGCAGTTACTCCCGGACACCCCATATCAATGAAAAACTGTTTTTT. Translation: CASSYSRTPHINEKLFF.

The chain combines TRBV4-1 with TRBJ1-2; weak D call: TRBD1 (5 bases). CDR3 size: 17 residues. Trimming left V 4 bases short and J 4 bases short, with 22 bases between. Germline CDR1 is MGHRA and CDR2 is YSYEKL. Here the CDR3 reads CASSPDPTRVRAYGYTF. As DNA, the CDR3 is TGCGCCAGCAGCCCCGACCCAACCAGGGTTAGAGCCTATGGCTACACCTTC.

This chain joins TRBV5-1 and TRBJ2-3; maybe TRBD1 (5 bases). Trimming removed 0 bases at V and 0 bases at J, with 11 bases between. This CDR3 contains 16 residues. Germline CDR1 SGHRS, CDR2 YFSETQ. The CDR3 loop is CASSLGQLGSTDTQYF. The CDR3 region has the DNA TGCGCCAGCAGCTTGGGACAGTTGGGGAGCACAGATACGCAGTATTTT.

This clonotype was seen more than once but under ten times. The CDR3 loop is CASSLGTGSGTGELFF. The CDR3 nucleotides are TGTGCCAGCAGCTTGGGGACAGGGTCAGGCACCGGGGAGCTGTTTTTT. This chain uses TRBV5-8 with TRBJ2-2; 8 bases fit TRBD1. V was clipped by 0 bases and J by 4 bases; unmatched bases: 5. Germline V gene data show CDR1 as SGHTS and CDR2 as YDEGEE. The CDR3 spans 16 residues. Complete variable domain (other parts from reference TRBV5-8 and TRBJ2-2): EAGVTQSPTHLIKTRGQQATLRCSPISGHTSVYWYQQALGLGLQFLLWYDEGEERNRGNFPPRFSGRQFPNYSSELNVNALELEDSALYLCASSLGTGSGTGELFFGEGSRLTVL.

CDR3 sequence reads: CASSSRDKDQPQHF. As DNA, the CDR3 is TGTGCCAGCAGCTCCCGGGACAAAGATCAGCCCCAGCATTTT. This chain links TRBV13 with TRBJ1-5, with D possibly being TRBD1 (6 bases). CDR1 and CDR2 from the germline V gene are PRHDT and FYEKMQ (reference sequence). CDR3 size: 14 residues. Deletions cut 4 bases from V and 5 bases from J, with 12 bases between.